The entry that follows covers one T cell receptor (beta chain) sequence. Its specificity is not known. These data originate in a study of TIL therapy for anti-PD-1-resistant metastatic lung cancer. Regarding the study as a whole: The baseline peripheral repertoire was partially replaced by infused TIL clonotypes that later decayed.

The junction had 5 bases not matched to a gene; V was cut back by 5 bases and J by 3 bases. In germline, CDR1 is SGHVS, CDR2 FQNEAQ. CDR3 size: 15 residues. This sample's time point: pre-treatment sample, taken before nivolumab and TIL therapy. Sequencing used immunoSEQ v3. Sequenced by immunoSEQ multiplex PCR; TCRdb stores in-frame clones only, minus some. The table has 20,000 or so clones, about 71% seen once. The receptor's source is a person between 25 and 79 years old with non-small cell lung cancer. The input for sequencing was blood, taken at baseline. V usage is TRBV7-8 and J usage is TRBJ2-2; 8 nucleotides match TRBD1. CDR3 residues: CASSPRGLYTGELFF. In nucleotides, the CDR3 is TGTGCCAGCAGCCCCAGGGGGCTATACACCGGGGAGCTGTTTTTT.